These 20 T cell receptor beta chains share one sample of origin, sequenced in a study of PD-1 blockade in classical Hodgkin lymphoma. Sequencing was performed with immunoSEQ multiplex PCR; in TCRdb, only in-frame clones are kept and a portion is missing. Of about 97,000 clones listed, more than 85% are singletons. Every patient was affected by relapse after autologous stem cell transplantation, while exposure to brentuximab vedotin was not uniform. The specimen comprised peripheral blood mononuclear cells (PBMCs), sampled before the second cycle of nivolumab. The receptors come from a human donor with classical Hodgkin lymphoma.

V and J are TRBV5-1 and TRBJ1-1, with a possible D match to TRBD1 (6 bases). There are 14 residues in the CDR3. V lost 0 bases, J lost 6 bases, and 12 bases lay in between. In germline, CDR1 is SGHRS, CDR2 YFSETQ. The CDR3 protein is CASSLEVGGPEAFF. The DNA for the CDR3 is TGCGCCAGCAGCTTGGAAGTAGGGGGGCCTGAAGCTTTCTTT. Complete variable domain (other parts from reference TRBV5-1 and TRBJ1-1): KAGVTQTPRYLIKTRGQQVTLSCSPISGHRSVSWYQQTPGQGLQFLFEYFSETQRNKGNFPGRFSGRQFSNSRSEMNVSTLELGDSALYLCASSLEVGGPEAFFGQGTRLTVV.

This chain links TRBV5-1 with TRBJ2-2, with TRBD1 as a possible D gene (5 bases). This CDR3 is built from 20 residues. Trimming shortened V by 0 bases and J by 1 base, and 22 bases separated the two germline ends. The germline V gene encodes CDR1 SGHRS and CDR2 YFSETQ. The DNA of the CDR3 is TGCGCCAGCAGCTTGGCCGGGTGGGGCCGCCAAGTCGGGAACACCGGGGAGCTGTTTTTT. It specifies CASSLAGWGRQVGNTGELFF.

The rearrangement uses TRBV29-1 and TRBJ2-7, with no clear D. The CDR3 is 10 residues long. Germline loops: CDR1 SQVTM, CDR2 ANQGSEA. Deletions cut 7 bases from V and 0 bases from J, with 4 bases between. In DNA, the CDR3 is TGCAGCGAGTGCTCCTACGAGCAGTACTTC. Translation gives CSECSYEQYF.

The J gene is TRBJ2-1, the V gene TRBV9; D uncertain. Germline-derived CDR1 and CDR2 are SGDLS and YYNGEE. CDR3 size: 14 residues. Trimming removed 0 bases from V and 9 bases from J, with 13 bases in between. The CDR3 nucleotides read TGTGCCAGCAGCGTAGTCAATGCCGGTGGTGAGCAGTTCTTC. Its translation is CASSVVNAGGEQFF.

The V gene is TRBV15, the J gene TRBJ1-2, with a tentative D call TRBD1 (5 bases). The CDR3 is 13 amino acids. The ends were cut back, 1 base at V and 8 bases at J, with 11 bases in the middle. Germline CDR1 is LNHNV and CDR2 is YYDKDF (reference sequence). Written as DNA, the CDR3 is TGTGCCACCAGCAGAGGACAGCAAGAGGGCTACACCTTC. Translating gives CATSRGQQEGYTF.

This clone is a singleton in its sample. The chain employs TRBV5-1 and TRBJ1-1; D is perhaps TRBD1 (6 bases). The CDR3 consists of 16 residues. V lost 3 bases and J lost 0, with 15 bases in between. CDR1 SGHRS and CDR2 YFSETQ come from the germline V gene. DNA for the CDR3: TGCGCCAGCAGCTCGGTCGGGGGGCTTATGAACACTGAAGCTTTCTTT. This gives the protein CASSSVGGLMNTEAFF.

This CDR3 is CASSPNSGNTEAFF. The CDR3 nucleotides read TGTGCCAGCAGCCCTAACTCAGGGAACACTGAAGCTTTCTTT. V gene TRBV9 combines with J gene TRBJ1-1; D gene uncertain. Germline-derived CDR1 and CDR2 are SGDLS and YYNGEE. The CDR3 has 14 residues. Trimming took 4 bases from V and 1 from J, leaving 11 bases between them.

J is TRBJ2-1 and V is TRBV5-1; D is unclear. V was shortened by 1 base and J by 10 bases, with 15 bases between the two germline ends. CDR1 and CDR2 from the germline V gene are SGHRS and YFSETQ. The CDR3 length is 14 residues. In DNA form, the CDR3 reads TGCGCCAGCAGCTTGAGGGCTACCGTTGAGGAGCAGTTCTTC. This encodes CASSLRATVEEQFF.

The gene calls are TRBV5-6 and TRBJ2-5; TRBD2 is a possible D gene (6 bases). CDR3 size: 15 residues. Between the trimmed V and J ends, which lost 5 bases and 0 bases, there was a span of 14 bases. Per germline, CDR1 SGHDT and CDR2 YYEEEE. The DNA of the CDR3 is TGTGCCAGCAGTTCGTACCGGGACTACCAAGAGACCCAGTACTTC. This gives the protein CASSSYRDYQETQYF.

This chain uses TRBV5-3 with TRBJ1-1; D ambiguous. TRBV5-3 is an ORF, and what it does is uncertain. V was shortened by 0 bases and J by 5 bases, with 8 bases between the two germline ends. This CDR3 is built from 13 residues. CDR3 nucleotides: TGTGCCAGAAGCTTGGAGGCGGTTACTGAAGCTTTCTTT. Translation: CARSLEAVTEAFF.

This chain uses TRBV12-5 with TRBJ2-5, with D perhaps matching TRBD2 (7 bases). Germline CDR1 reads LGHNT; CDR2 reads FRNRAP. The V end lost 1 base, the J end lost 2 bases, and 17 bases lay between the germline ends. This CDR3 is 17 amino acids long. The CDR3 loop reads CASGLGLGGGGQETQYF. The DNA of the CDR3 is TGTGCTAGTGGTTTGGGGTTGGGAGGGGGAGGTCAAGAGACCCAGTACTTC.

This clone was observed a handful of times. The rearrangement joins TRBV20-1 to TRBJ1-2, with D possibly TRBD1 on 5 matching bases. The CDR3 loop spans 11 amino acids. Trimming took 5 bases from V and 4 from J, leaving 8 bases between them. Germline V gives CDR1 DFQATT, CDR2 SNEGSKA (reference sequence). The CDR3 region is CSAAQGYGYTF. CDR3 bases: TGCAGTGCTGCGCAGGGCTATGGCTACACCTTC.

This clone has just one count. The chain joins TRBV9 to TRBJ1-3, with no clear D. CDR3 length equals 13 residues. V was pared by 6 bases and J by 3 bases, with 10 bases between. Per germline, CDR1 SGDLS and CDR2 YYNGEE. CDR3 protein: CASNQEDGNTIYF. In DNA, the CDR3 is TGTGCCAGCAACCAAGAGGATGGAAACACCATATATTTT.

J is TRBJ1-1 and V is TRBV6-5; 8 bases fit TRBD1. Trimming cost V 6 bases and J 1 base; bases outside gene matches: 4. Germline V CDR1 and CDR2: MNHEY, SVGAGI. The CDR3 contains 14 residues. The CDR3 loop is CASSRGQGNTEAFF. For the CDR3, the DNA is TGTGCCAGCAGCCGAGGACAGGGGAACACTGAAGCTTTCTTT.

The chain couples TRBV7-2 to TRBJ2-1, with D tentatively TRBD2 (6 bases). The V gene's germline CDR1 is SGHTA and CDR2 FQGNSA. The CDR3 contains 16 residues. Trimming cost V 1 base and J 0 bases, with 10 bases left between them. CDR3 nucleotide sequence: TGTGCCAGCAGCTTAGTGTTCGGGAGCTCCTACAATGAGCAGTTCTTC. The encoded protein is CASSLVFGSSYNEQFF.

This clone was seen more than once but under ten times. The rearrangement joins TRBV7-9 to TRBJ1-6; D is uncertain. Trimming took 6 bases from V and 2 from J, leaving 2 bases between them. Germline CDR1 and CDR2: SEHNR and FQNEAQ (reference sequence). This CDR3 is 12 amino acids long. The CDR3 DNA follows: TGTGCCAGCAGAACCTATAATTCACCCCTCCACTTT. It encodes CASRTYNSPLHF.

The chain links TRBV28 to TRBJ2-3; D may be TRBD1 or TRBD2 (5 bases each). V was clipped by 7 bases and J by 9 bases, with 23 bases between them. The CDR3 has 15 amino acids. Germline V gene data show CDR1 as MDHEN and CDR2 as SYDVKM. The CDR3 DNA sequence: TGTGCCAGCACAAACCCTCGGGGCGAGGGTAGAACGCAGTATTTT. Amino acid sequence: CASTNPRGEGRTQYF.

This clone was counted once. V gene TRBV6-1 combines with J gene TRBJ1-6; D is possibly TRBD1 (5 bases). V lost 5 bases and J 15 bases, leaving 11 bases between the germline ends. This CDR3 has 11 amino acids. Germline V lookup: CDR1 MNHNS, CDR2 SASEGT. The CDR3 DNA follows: TGTGCCAGCAGTTACGGGGCCCTCCTCCACTTT. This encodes CASSYGALLHF.

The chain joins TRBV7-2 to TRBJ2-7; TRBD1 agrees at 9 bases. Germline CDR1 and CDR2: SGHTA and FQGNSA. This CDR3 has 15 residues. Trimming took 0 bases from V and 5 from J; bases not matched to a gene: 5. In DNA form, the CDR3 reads TGTGCCAGCAGCTTAGCGGGACAGGGAACGGACGAGCAGTACTTC. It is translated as CASSLAGQGTDEQYF.

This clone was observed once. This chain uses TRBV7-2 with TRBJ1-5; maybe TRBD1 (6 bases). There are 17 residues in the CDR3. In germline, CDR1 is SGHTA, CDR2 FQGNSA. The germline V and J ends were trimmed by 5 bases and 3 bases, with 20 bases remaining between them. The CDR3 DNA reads TGTGCCAGCAGCATAATCCGGGACATCTCCCTCAATCAGCCCCAGCATTTT. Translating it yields CASSIIRDISLNQPQHF.